This T cell receptor beta chain was sequenced during a study of beta chain features in type 1 diabetes. Study results and limitations: Significant though moderate, a shortening of TCRB CDR3s appeared in all four CD4+ subsets of Type 1 diabetes patients. Researchers could not determine here whether HLA type influences TCRB rearrangement.

The CDR3 is 15 amino acids. Deletions cut 3 bases from V and 6 bases from J, with 16 bases between. Germline V gives CDR1 SGHDT, CDR2 YYEEEE. This clone was found a few times. Its antigen is currently unknown. Expressed TCRB transcripts were sequenced after all isolated RNA was converted to cDNA. Naive, central memory and regulatory T cell samples produced a mean of about 4 million reads. Produced via immunoSEQ multiplex PCR; TCRdb's table is partial and in-frame only. The sample yields 200,000 to 250,000 clones, about 11% seen once. CD45RO/CCR7/CD25/CD127/CD95/CD27 staining was used to isolate CD4+ naive, central memory, regulatory and stem cell-like memory cells by sorting.

V is TRBV5-6 and J is TRBJ2-1, with a weak D call TRBD2 (6 bases). The sample consisted of central memory CD4+ T cells from blood. This TCR was recovered from a man between 18 and 35 years old in good health. As DNA, the CDR3 is TGTGCCAGCAGCTGGAGCGGGTGGTCAGGCAATGAGCAGTTCTTC. As protein: CASSWSGWSGNEQFF.